This T cell receptor beta chain was captured by sequencing in a study of T cell responses to AZD1222 COVID-19 vaccine. The protocol was immunoSEQ multiplex PCR, while the TCRdb copy is restricted to in-frame clones and leaves out a portion. The sample records roughly 130,000 clones, 91% being singletons. Germline assignment: CDR1 SGHNT and CDR2 YYREEE (reference sequence). CDR3 length: 18 residues. The V segment lost 4 bases and the J segment 9 bases; nucleotides outside the gene matches: 18. V and J are TRBV5-4 and TRBJ2-3, with 12 bases fitting TRBD2. The material was peripheral blood, obtained on day 0 of AZD1222 vaccination. This TCR came from an adult in good health. CDR3 sequence: CASSAPLTSGSGRGTQYF. Here the CDR3 DNA reads TGTGCCAGCAGCGCACCTCTGACTAGCGGGAGCGGTAGAGGGACGCAGTATTTT.